This TCR beta chain stems from a study of beta chain features in type 1 diabetes. Overall study context: The number of sorted cells examined across all samples was under 140,000,000. Study conclusions and caveats: Among patients with Type 1 diabetes, TCRB CDR3s were moderately but significantly shorter in every one of the four CD4+ subsets.

With respect to this clone: Its antigen is as yet unknown.

The authors obtained over 98% purity in all sorted populations. Reverse transcription of all isolated RNA meant that expressed TCRB transcripts were sequenced. This table comes from immunoSEQ multiplex PCR, and its TCRdb copy is limited to in-frame clones, with some not included. This sample carries some 110,000 clones, around 15% of them seen once, and the ten largest clones take over 2%. The CDR3 is made up of 15 amino acids. The germline CDR1 and CDR2 sequences are LGHNA and YNFKEQ. J gave up 4 bases and V 1 base, and 5 bases lay outside the gene matches. The specimen sequenced was central memory CD4+ T cells from blood. The sequence came from a man aged 25 to 40 with type 1 diabetes. This rearrangement joins TRBV4-2 to TRBJ1-2; 8 bases line up with TRBD1. The CDR3 loop is CASSQAVTGVYGYTF. The CDR3 DNA is TGTGCCAGCAGCCAAGCGGTGACAGGGGTCTATGGCTACACCTTC.